This T cell receptor beta chain appears in the sequencing data of a study of post-analysis software for immune sequencing data. Unique molecular identifiers had been added to the TCR beta cDNA libraries. TCRdb itself ran the PCR reads through MiXCR, one entry per CDR3 protein. Here the sample spans around 150,000 distinct CDR3 sequences, 30% to 45% being singletons. This clonotype showed up just a few times. V lost 1 base, J lost 6 bases, and 18 bases stayed unmatched. Looked up from germline, CDR1 is MNHEY and CDR2 is SVGAGI. CDR3 length: 20 residues. The source material was blood, sampled after autologous hematopoietic stem cell transplantation. The rearrangement joins TRBV6-5 to TRBJ2-7; 13 bases are a match to TRBD2. This clonotype was sampled from a girl aged 10-17 years with multiple sclerosis. DNA for the CDR3: TGTGCCAGCAGTTACTGGAGGAGAACCGGGAAACTAGCGGGAGGGGGCGAGCAGTACTTC. Translated, it gives CASSYWRRTGKLAGGGEQYF.